The 3 T cell receptor beta chains below come from one sample, sequenced in a study of human T cells and chemical hapten exposure. As to time point: patch test 2, 6 weeks after DPC sensitization. Documented treatment: therapeutic diphenylcyclopropenone sensitization with weekly scalp DPC. Each CDR3 protein is one row after TCRdb ran MiXCR on the RACE reads. The data contain more than 85,000 distinct CDR3 sequences, 11% of them singletons. Here the sequenced sample was whole blood, taken in connection with sensitization to the hapten diphenylcyclopropenone (DPC). The receptors shown here come from a man in his forties with alopecia areata. Some clones in this sample may be carry-over from other donors' samples.

A few counts support this clonotype. V and J are TRBV12-3 or TRBV12-4 and TRBJ2-5; 8 bases are a match to TRBD1. The CDR3 has 12 amino acids. Trimming took 10 bases from V and 5 from J; bases not matched to a gene: 6. CDR3 in DNA: TGTGCCACCGCAGGGGGCCCGGAGACCCAGTACTTC. The encoded protein is CATAGGPETQYF.

This clonotype showed up many times. The chain uses TRBV7-9 and TRBJ1-1; D is ambiguous. This CDR3 region has 12 residues. Germline V gives CDR1 SEHNR, CDR2 FQNEAQ (reference sequence). V dropped 5 bases and J dropped 3 bases, with 7 bases sitting between them. In DNA, the CDR3 is TGTGCCAGCAGCCTGGGATACACTGAAGCTTTCTTT. Protein sequence: CASSLGYTEAFF.

Many counts were recorded for this clonotype. The chain links TRBV6-5 to TRBJ1-1; 10 bases line up with TRBD1. The V and J ends lost 6 bases and 4 bases, in that order; junction bases with no gene match: 11. This CDR3 has 16 residues. Germline V gene sequence: CDR1 MNHEY, CDR2 SVGAGI. The CDR3 loop reads CASSPTAGTGVTEAFF. The CDR3 nucleotides read TGTGCCAGCAGCCCTACGGCTGGGACAGGGGTCACTGAAGCTTTCTTT.